Listed here are 29 T cell receptor beta chains from one sample, sequenced in a study of CD8 T cells in ankylosing spondylitis. A single record per CDR3 protein comes from TCRdb applying MiXCR to the 5' RACE reads. The sample lists more than 300,000 distinct CDR3 sequences; about 9.9% were seen once. Specimen: blood, either unsorted or a sorted T cell fraction (not recorded which). These receptors came from a female donor with ankylosing spondylitis or in good health (not recorded which).

This chain links TRBV19 with TRBJ2-1; possible D gene TRBD2, 7 bases. From germline, CDR1 is LNHDA and CDR2 SQIVND (reference sequence). V was trimmed by 6 bases and J by 10 bases, leaving 25 bases between them. There are 16 residues in the CDR3. Here the CDR3 reads CASSPPTAGGGSEQFF. CDR3 bases: TGTGCCAGTAGCCCTCCAACTGCTGGGGGGGGCTCGGAGCAGTTCTTC.

CDR3: CASSQEAFSNEQFF. CDR3 in DNA: TGTGCCAGCAGCCAAGAAGCGTTCAGCAATGAGCAGTTCTTC. The gene calls are TRBV3-1 and TRBJ2-1; D not resolved. The CDR3 is 14 amino acids. V was trimmed by 0 bases and J by 6 bases, leaving 9 bases between them. CDR1 LGHDT and CDR2 YNNKEL come from the germline V gene (reference sequence).

The chain has TRBV5-1 and TRBJ2-1; D is ambiguous. The V end lost 5 bases, the J end lost 1 base, and 10 bases lay between the germline ends. This CDR3 region has 14 residues. CDR1 is SGHRS, CDR2 YFSETQ, per germline. The CDR3 DNA is TGCGCCAGCAGGCCCCAAGAATCCTACAATGAGCAGTTCTTC. Amino acid sequence: CASRPQESYNEQFF.

At least ten counts were recorded for this clonotype. V gene TRBV10-3 combines with J gene TRBJ2-3; D call uncertain. Germline assignment: CDR1 ENHRY and CDR2 SYGVKD. V lost 6 bases and J lost 4, with 5 bases in between. This CDR3 comprises 11 residues. This CDR3 reads CAIRAADTQYF. Here the CDR3 DNA reads TGTGCCATCAGGGCCGCAGATACGCAGTATTTT.

This clonotype turned up a few times. This chain joins TRBV7-3 and TRBJ1-1; D not resolved. The V end was cut by 2 bases, the J end by 4 bases, with 14 bases between. CDR3 length: 15 amino acids. Germline-derived CDR1 and CDR2 are SGHTA and FQGTGA. CDR3 sequence reads: CASSLDGIVGTEAFF. As DNA, the CDR3 is TGTGCCAGCAGCTTAGACGGTATAGTGGGCACTGAAGCTTTCTTT.

This clonotype was seen many times. This sequence joins TRBV12-3 or TRBV12-4 and TRBJ1-2; D perhaps matches TRBD1 (5 bases). The CDR3 totals 14 residues. Trimming removed 9 bases from V and 1 base from J, with 15 bases in between. CDR3 bases: TGTGCCAGTCGCCCCAGGGTCTTTAACTATGGCTACACCTTC. Its translation: CASRPRVFNYGYTF.

This clonotype has a count of ten or more. The rearrangement uses TRBV5-1 and TRBJ2-1; D possibly uses TRBD1 or TRBD2 (5 bases each). Germline assignment: CDR1 SGHRS and CDR2 YFSETQ. The CDR3 sequence is 14 residues long. V was clipped by 4 bases and J by 8 bases, with 16 bases between them. The CDR3, as DNA: TGCGCCAGCAGCCCCGGGGCAGGGCAGGATGAGCAGTTCTTC. As protein: CASSPGAGQDEQFF. The full variable domain, in which reference TRBV5-1 and TRBJ2-1 provide the parts outside the CDR3, is KAGVTQTPRYLIKTRGQQVTLSCSPISGHRSVSWYQQTPGQGLQFLFEYFSETQRNKGNFPGRFSGRQFSNSRSEMNVSTLELGDSALYLCASSPGAGQDEQFFGPGTRLTVL.

The sample holds a few counts of this clonotype. The chain couples TRBV9 to TRBJ2-5; unclear D gene. V was shortened by 4 bases and J by 5 bases, with 18 bases between the two germline ends. The CDR3 covers 15 residues. The germline V gene has CDR1 SGDLS and CDR2 YYNGEE. The CDR3 sequence: CASSPRGVAVETQYF. Here the CDR3 DNA reads TGTGCCAGCAGCCCAAGAGGAGTGGCCGTGGAGACCCAGTACTTC. The full variable domain, completed using reference TRBV9 and TRBJ2-5, is DSGVTQTPKHLITATGQRVTLRCSPRSGDLSVYWYQQSLDQGLQFLIQYYNGEERAKGNILERFSAQQFPDLHSELNLSSLELGDSALYFCASSPRGVAVETQYFGPGTRLLVL.

This clonotype has ten or more counts. DNA of the CDR3: TGTGCCATCAATAGGGAAATGAACACTGAAGCTTTCTTT. Protein sequence: CAINREMNTEAFF. The chain uses TRBV10-3 and TRBJ1-1; no clear D gene. The CDR3 has 13 residues. Germline lookup yields CDR1 ENHRY and CDR2 SYGVKD. The V end was cut by 7 bases, the J end by 0 bases, with 9 bases between.

This clonotype has at least ten counts. This chain connects TRBV27 to TRBJ2-5; D gene uncertain. This CDR3 spans 11 amino acids. The germline V gene has CDR1 MNHEY and CDR2 SMNVEV (reference sequence). Trimming left V 6 bases short and J 2 bases short, with 4 bases between. CDR3: CASRQQETQYF. In DNA, the CDR3 is TGTGCCAGCAGACAACAAGAGACCCAGTACTTC.

This clonotype was seen a handful of times. The chain combines TRBV5-1 with TRBJ2-7; possible D gene TRBD1, 6 bases. The germline V gene encodes CDR1 SGHRS and CDR2 YFSETQ. The CDR3 loop spans 15 amino acids. V lost 6 bases to trimming and J lost 3 bases, with 19 bases between them. The CDR3 coding sequence is TGCGCCAGCACCACAATGGGGGCAGAAGGCTACGAGCAGTACTTC. It is translated as CASTTMGAEGYEQYF.

V is TRBV7-9 and J is TRBJ2-1; possibly TRBD1 for D (6 bases). CDR3 length: 13 amino acids. The ends were cut back, 2 bases at V and 15 bases at J, with 17 bases in the middle. The germline gives CDR1 SEHNR, CDR2 FQNEAQ (reference sequence). CDR3 bases: TGTGCCAGCAGCTTACCAGGGGCGCTTCACCCGTTCTTC. Translated: CASSLPGALHPFF.

V is TRBV28 and J is TRBJ2-6, with 7 bases matching TRBD2. The CDR3 is 17 amino acids. Per germline, CDR1 MDHEN and CDR2 SYDVKM. Unmatched junction bases numbered 9, after V lost 7 bases and J lost 0 bases. CDR3 residues: CASTASGPSSGANVLTF. CDR3 nucleotide sequence: TGTGCCAGCACAGCTAGCGGCCCGAGCTCTGGGGCCAACGTCCTGACTTTC.

The chain joins TRBV18 to TRBJ1-2; D unclear. This CDR3 region has 15 residues. Trimming removed 6 bases at V and 3 bases at J, with 17 bases between. The germline gives CDR1 KGHSH, CDR2 LQKENI. In DNA form, the CDR3 reads TGTGCCAGCTCCCCTCGGCGGGAGCGGCACTATGGCTACACCTTC. It translates to CASSPRRERHYGYTF.

This clonotype was found many times. This chain uses TRBV9 with TRBJ2-7, with D perhaps TRBD2 (5 bases). This CDR3 region has 14 residues. CDR1 and CDR2 from the germline V gene are SGDLS and YYNGEE. Between the trimmed V and J ends, which lost 5 bases and 2 bases, there was a span of 14 bases. Written as DNA, the CDR3 is TGTGCCAGCAGTGGCGGAGGATTTACCTACGAGCAGTACTTC. It yields the protein CASSGGGFTYEQYF.

V is TRBV20-1 and J is TRBJ2-1; 9 bases fit TRBD1. Per the germline V gene, CDR1 is DFQATT and CDR2 is SNEGSKA (reference sequence). The ends lost 1 base at V and 5 bases at J; junction bases unmatched: 6. CDR3 length: 15 amino acids. The CDR3 DNA reads TGCAGTGCTAGAGCCGGGACAGGGTCTAACAATGAGCAGTTCTTC. This gives the protein CSARAGTGSNNEQFF.

The rearrangement joins TRBV5-1 to TRBJ2-7, with TRBD1 as a possible D gene (7 bases). Germline CDR1 reads SGHRS; CDR2 reads YFSETQ. This CDR3 contains 15 residues. The V gene lost 3 bases and the J gene lost 2 bases, with 15 bases spanning the gap. In nucleotides, the CDR3 is TGCGCCAGCAGCTCGGGCGGGACAGCAGCCTACGAGCAGTACTTC. Encoded protein: CASSSGGTAAYEQYF.

V gene TRBV4-2 combines with J gene TRBJ2-1; D assignment may be TRBD1 or TRBD2 (5 bases each). CDR1 is LGHNA, CDR2 YNFKEQ, per germline. This CDR3 is 21 amino acids long. Trimming cost V 1 base and J 8 bases, with 33 bases left between them. This chain's CDR3 is CASSQGGVASKNFLLGDEQFF. The CDR3 region has the DNA TGTGCCAGCAGCCAAGGAGGGGTGGCGAGTAAAAATTTTTTGTTGGGGGATGAGCAGTTCTTC.

At least ten counts were recorded for this clonotype. The V gene is TRBV10-1, the J gene TRBJ2-7; the match to TRBD1 covers 8 bases. After removal of 5 bases from V and 7 bases from J, the junction contained 7 bases not matched to a gene. CDR1 and CDR2 from the germline V gene are WNHNN and SYGVQD (reference sequence). The CDR3 runs to 13 residues. This CDR3 reads CASSTYRTGEQYF. The CDR3 nucleotides are TGCGCCAGCAGTACTTACAGGACAGGGGAGCAGTACTTC.

This clonotype was detected many times. The chain is built from TRBV5-1 and TRBJ1-5; possible D gene TRBD1, 5 bases. Trimming removed 4 bases at V and 2 bases at J, with 13 bases between. Per the germline V gene, CDR1 is SGHRS and CDR2 is YFSETQ. The CDR3 spans 15 residues. This CDR3 is CASSELGVGNQPQHF. The CDR3 nucleotides read TGCGCCAGCAGCGAATTGGGGGTGGGCAATCAGCCCCAGCATTTT.

This clonotype turned up a few times. This sequence joins TRBV3-1 and TRBJ2-7; D is possibly TRBD1 (6 bases). Germline V CDR1 and CDR2: LGHDT, YNNKEL (reference sequence). The ends were cut back, 5 bases at V and 2 bases at J, with 16 bases in the middle. The CDR3 sequence is 15 residues long. Here the CDR3 reads CASSSGQFATYEQYF. The CDR3 DNA reads TGTGCCAGCAGCTCAGGACAGTTTGCCACCTACGAGCAGTACTTC.

This clonotype was picked up many times. The chain recombines TRBV28 with TRBJ1-2; the D gene is possibly TRBD1 (5 bases). Germline V CDR1 and CDR2: MDHEN, SYDVKM. This CDR3 region has 13 residues. V was pared by 6 bases and J by 6 bases, with 14 bases between. CDR3 sequence (DNA): TGTGCCAGCAGGGTCCAGGGAGAGCATGGCTACACCTTC. Protein product: CASRVQGEHGYTF.

This clonotype was recorded many times. This sequence joins TRBV19 and TRBJ1-3; D unresolved. Germline V CDR1 and CDR2: LNHDA, SQIVND (reference sequence). The length of the CDR3 is 13 residues. The V end lost 5 bases, the J end lost 6 bases, and 11 bases lay between the germline ends. The CDR3 DNA reads TGTGCCAGTAGTGAACGGCAGAAAAACACCATATATTTT. Translating it yields CASSERQKNTIYF.

Only one count was recorded for this clonotype. This CDR3 is CASSPDGPQGGGYTF. The CDR3 coding sequence is TGTGCCAGCAGCCCCGACGGGCCGCAAGGGGGTGGCTACACCTTC. V usage is TRBV7-9 and J usage is TRBJ1-2; D is possibly TRBD1 (6 bases). Germline values: CDR1 SEHNR, CDR2 FQNEAQ (reference sequence). The CDR3 runs to 15 residues. Trimming cost V 5 bases and J 7 bases, with 20 bases left between them.

This clonotype was observed many times. This rearrangement joins TRBV24-1 to TRBJ2-3, with TRBD2 identical over 7 bases. The ends lost 3 bases at V and 5 bases at J; junction bases unmatched: 10. The CDR3 consists of 16 residues. CDR1 and CDR2 (germline): KGHDR, SFDVKD. The CDR3 region is CATSDPLGGNRDTQYF. In nucleotides, the CDR3 is TGTGCCACCAGTGATCCTCTGGGGGGGAACCGAGATACGCAGTATTTT.

This sequence joins TRBV5-4 and TRBJ2-7; D may be TRBD2 (6 bases). Trimming pared 2 bases from V and 0 bases from J, leaving 12 bases between. The germline CDR1 and CDR2 sequences are SGHNT and YYREEE (reference sequence). There are 15 residues in the CDR3. The CDR3 sequence is CASSFGGVLSYEQYF. The DNA of the CDR3 is TGTGCCAGCAGCTTCGGGGGAGTCCTCTCCTACGAGCAGTACTTC.

This clonotype was observed a handful of times. It is unclear where the CDR3 begins or ends on the DNA, so no DNA is shown, and the CDR3 is as TCRdb lists it. The V gene is TRBV20-1, the J gene TRBJ1-5; the DNA was not used to check the table's D call, TRBD1. The CDR3 totals 16 residues, both ends included. CDR1 DFQATT and CDR2 SNEGSKA come from the germline V gene (reference sequence). This chain's CDR3 is CSARDFGPGGYQPQHF.

This chain joins TRBV7-2 and TRBJ2-3; perhaps D is TRBD1 or TRBD2 (5 bases each). CDR3 length equals 12 residues. V was trimmed by 5 bases and J by 8 bases, leaving 11 bases between them. Germline V CDR1 and CDR2: SGHTA, FQGNSA. The CDR3 sequence: CASSPGRGTQYF. CDR3 in DNA: TGTGCCAGCAGCCCAGGGAGAGGTACGCAGTATTTT.

This clonotype was seen ten or more times. J is TRBJ2-3 and V is TRBV6-1; 10 bases agree with TRBD1. The germline CDR1 and CDR2 sequences are MNHNS and SASEGT. The CDR3 runs 16 residues. J gave up 2 bases and V 5 bases, and 7 bases lay outside the gene matches. CDR3 bases: TGTGCCAGCAGTCGCGGGGACAGGGGAGCCACAGATACGCAGTATTTT. This sequence encodes CASSRGDRGATDTQYF.